The 4 T cell receptor beta chains below were found in one sample sequenced in a study of blood T cell repertoires in COVID-19. TCRdb keeps only in-frame clones here, not all; method: immunoSEQ multiplex PCR. The sample yields 95,000 to 100,000 clones, 85% to 95% seen once. Sequencing was carried out using peripheral blood. These receptors all come from a man aged 50 to 60 with active COVID-19.

This rearrangement joins TRBV25-1 to TRBJ2-3; D gene unclear. From germline, CDR1 is MGHDK and CDR2 SYGVNS. This CDR3 has 18 amino acids. The V end was cut by 1 base, the J end by 5 bases, with 22 bases between. The CDR3 sequence: CASSELSFGGPKGDTQYF. CDR3 DNA sequence: TGTGCCAGCAGTGAATTATCTTTCGGCGGTCCAAAAGGAGATACGCAGTATTTT.

This chain joins TRBV7-3 and TRBJ2-1; TRBD1 is a possible D gene (6 bases). Germline CDR1 reads SGHTA; CDR2 reads FQGTGA. Between the trimmed V and J ends, which lost 8 bases and 6 bases, there was a span of 11 bases. The CDR3 has 12 amino acids. CDR3 in amino acids: CASGGTRNEQFF. CDR3 DNA sequence: TGTGCCAGCGGGGGCACCCGCAATGAGCAGTTCTTC.

The J gene is TRBJ1-1, the V gene TRBV5-1, with no clear D. This CDR3 comprises 14 residues. V lost 3 bases and J lost 5, with 14 bases in between. CDR1 SGHRS and CDR2 YFSETQ come from the germline V gene. CDR3 coding DNA: TGCGCCAGCAGCTCGGCGGAGGGTCGTACTGAAGCTTTCTTT. Translation gives CASSSAEGRTEAFF. Based on the CDR3 plus reference TRBV5-1 and TRBJ1-1, the full variable domain is KAGVTQTPRYLIKTRGQQVTLSCSPISGHRSVSWYQQTPGQGLQFLFEYFSETQRNKGNFPGRFSGRQFSNSRSEMNVSTLELGDSALYLCASSSAEGRTEAFFGQGTRLTVV.

The chain uses TRBV28 and TRBJ1-6; D gene uncertain. The CDR3 runs to 14 residues. The germline V gene encodes CDR1 MDHEN and CDR2 SYDVKM. Trimming took off 7 bases at V and 6 bases at J, with 13 bases between the two ends. CDR3 amino acids: CASTVTTLNSPLHF. CDR3 bases: TGTGCCAGCACGGTCACCACCCTTAATTCACCCCTCCACTTT.